This T cell receptor (beta chain) was obtained from a study of T cell repertoires and HLA-DP antigens. Background on the study: Alloreactive CD4+ T cells targeted HLA-DP on transduced HeLa.

This clone was seen more than once but under ten times. Antigen specificity is unknown. The primer mix covered 54 TRBV segments and 13 TRBJ segments. The table came from immunoSEQ multiplex PCR; TCRdb's copy has only in-frame clones and leaves some out. The table shows around 90,000 clones, with around nine tenths occurring only once. The CDR3 sequence is 15 residues long. CDR1 LGHNA and CDR2 YNFKEQ come from the germline V gene. The chain carries TRBV4-2 and TRBJ2-5; either TRBD1 or TRBD2 may supply D (5 bases each). The J call may be in error: the DNA end matches TRBJ2-7 better. The sequencing input was CD4+ T cells from PBMCs. The source of this sequence is a man aged 45-65 years in good health and CMV-seronegative. CDR3 in DNA: TGTGCCAGCAGCCAAGATGTGGGACGGGGTTACGAGCAGTACTTC. It encodes CASSQDVGRGYEQYF.